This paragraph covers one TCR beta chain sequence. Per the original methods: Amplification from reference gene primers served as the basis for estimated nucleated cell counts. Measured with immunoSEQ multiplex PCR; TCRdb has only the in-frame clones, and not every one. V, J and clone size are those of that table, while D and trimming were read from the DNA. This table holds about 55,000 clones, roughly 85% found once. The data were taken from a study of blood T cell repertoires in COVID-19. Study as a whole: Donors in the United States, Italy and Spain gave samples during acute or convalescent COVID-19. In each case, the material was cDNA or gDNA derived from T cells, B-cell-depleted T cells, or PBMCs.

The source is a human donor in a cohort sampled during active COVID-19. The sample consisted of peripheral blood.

The CDR3 coding sequence is TGTGCCAGCAGCCAAGATCCCCGGACAGAGAACACCGGGGAGCTGTTTTTT. It codes for CASSQDPRTENTGELFF. V usage is TRBV4-2 and J usage is TRBJ2-2, with D possibly TRBD1 on 6 matching bases. CDR1 is LGHNA, CDR2 YNFKEQ, per germline. The V end was cut by 0 bases, the J end by 1 base, with 12 bases between. The CDR3 is 17 amino acids.